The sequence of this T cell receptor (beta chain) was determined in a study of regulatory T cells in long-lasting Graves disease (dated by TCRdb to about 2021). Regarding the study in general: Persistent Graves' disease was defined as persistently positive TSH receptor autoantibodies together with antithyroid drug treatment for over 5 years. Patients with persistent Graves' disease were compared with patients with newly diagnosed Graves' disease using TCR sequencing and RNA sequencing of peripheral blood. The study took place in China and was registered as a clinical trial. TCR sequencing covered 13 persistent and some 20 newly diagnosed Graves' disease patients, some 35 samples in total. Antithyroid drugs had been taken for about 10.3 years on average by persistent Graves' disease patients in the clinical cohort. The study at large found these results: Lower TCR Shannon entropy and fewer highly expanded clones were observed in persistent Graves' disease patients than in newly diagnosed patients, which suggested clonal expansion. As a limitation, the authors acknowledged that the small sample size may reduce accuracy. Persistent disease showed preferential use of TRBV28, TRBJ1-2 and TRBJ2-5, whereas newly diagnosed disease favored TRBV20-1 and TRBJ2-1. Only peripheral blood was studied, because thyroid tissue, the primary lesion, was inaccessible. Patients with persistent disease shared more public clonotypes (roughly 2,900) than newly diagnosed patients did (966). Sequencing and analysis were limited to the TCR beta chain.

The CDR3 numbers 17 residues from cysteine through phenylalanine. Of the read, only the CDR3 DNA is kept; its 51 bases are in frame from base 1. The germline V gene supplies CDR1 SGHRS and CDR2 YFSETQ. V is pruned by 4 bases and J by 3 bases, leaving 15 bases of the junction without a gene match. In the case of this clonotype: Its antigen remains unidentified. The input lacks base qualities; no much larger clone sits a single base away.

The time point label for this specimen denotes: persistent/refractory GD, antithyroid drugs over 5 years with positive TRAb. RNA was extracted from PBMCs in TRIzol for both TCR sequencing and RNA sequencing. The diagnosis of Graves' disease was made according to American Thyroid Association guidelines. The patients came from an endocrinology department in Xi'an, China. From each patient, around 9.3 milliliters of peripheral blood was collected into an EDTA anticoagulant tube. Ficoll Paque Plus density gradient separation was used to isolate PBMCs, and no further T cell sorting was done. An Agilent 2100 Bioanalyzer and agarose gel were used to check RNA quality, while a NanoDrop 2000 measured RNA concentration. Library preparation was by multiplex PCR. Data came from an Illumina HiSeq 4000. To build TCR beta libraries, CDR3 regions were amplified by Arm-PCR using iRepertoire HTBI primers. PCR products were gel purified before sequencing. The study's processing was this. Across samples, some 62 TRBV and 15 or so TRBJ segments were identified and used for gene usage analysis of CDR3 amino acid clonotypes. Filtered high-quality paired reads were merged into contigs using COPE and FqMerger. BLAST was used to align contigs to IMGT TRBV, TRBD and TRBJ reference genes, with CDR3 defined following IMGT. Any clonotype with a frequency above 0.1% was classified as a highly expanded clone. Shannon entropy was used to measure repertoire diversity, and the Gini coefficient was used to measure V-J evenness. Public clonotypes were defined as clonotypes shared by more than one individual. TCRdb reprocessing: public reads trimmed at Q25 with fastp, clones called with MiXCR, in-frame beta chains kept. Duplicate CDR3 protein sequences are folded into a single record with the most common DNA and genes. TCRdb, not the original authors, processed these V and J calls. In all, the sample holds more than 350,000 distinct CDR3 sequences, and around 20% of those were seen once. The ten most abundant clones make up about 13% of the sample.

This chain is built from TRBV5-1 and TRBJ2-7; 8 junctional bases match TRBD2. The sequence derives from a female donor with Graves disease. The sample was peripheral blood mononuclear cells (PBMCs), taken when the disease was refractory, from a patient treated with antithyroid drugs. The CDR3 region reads CASSPPGSGSPNYEQYF. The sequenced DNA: TGCGCCAGCAGCCCACCGGGGAGCGGGAGTCCCAACTACGAGCAGTACTTC. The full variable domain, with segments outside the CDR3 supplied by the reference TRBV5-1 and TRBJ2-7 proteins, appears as KAGVTQTPRYLIKTRGQQVTLSCSPISGHRSVSWYQQTPGQGLQFLFEYFSETQRNKGNFPGRFSGRQFSNSRSEMNVSTLELGDSALYLCASSPPGSGSPNYEQYFGPGTRLTVT.